A single T cell receptor (beta chain) is shown here with its context. As yet, its antigen is unknown. Peptide-pool stimulation followed by sequencing identified expanded antigen-specific CD4+ clonotypes in the ViraFEST assay. Following culture for ten to eleven days, CD4+ T cells were isolated. This person's SARS-CoV-2 infection, confirmed by PCR, occurred between March and December 2020. Over 1.5 million PBMC per well were cultured with around 10 IU/ml IL-2 and roughly 9.9 ug/ml peptides. A half-volume exchange with IL-2 medium occurred on days 3 and 7. This specimen belongs to a study of vaccination effects on CD4 cells after COVID-19. Study at large: Participants completed two doses of the BNT162b2 or mRNA-1273 vaccine.

Study-wide findings and caveats: Clones that were induced by infection or by vaccine showed marked contraction late after vaccination.

Sequencing used immunoSEQ multiplex PCR; TCRdb keeps in-frame clones, though not all of them. This sample carries about 45,000 clones, under 80% of them seen once, and the ten largest clones take about 31%. The V segment lost 2 bases and the J segment 5 bases; nucleotides outside the gene matches: 7. The CDR3 runs to 16 residues. Germline assignment: CDR1 MNHEY and CDR2 SVGAGI. The receptor was derived from a human donor who had a prior SARS-CoV-2 infection. The sample was CD4+ T cells from PBMCs cultured with a peptide pool, taken before COVID-19 vaccination. This chain uses TRBV6-5 with TRBJ1-2, with TRBD1 matching over 11 bases. CDR3 nucleotide sequence: TGTGCCAGCAGTTACGCACGGACAGGGGGCGGGTATGGCTACACCTTC. Translation: CASSYARTGGGYGYTF.